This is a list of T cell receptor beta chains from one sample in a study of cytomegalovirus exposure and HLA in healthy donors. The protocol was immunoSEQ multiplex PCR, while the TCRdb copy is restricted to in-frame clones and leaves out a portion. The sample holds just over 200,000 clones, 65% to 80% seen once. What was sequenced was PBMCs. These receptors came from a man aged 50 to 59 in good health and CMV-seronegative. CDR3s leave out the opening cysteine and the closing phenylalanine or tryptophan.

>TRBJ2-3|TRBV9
ASSVSNRLAADTQY
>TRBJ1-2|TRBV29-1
SVGAGGADGYT
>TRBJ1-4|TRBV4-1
ASRESGTRNNEKLF
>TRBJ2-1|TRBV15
ATSRDRQGPLNEQF
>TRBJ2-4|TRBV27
ASRTFISGSAKNIQY
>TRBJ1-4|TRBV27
ASSLDGQGATNEKLF
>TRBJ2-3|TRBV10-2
ASSEGGSTDTQY
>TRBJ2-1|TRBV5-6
ASRRGLAGVPYNEQF
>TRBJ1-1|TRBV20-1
SATGGPEAF
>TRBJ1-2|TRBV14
ASSQDRGTGMGYT
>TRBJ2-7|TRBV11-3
ASSPGTSGSYEQY
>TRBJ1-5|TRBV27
ASSVSGRNQPQH
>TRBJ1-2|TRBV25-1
ASSGHRGVRDGYT
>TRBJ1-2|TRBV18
ASTKTGNYGYT
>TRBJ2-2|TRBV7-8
ASRSTDRGWTGELF
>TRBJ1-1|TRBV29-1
SVETGQGGTEAF
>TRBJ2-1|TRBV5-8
ASSPRLRTSGEQF
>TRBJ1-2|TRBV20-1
SAREDRSYT
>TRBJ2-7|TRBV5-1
ASSRAGTDTYEQY
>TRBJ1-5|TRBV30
AWTDNSNQPQH
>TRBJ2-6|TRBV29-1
SVAGSGANVLT
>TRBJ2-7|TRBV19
ASSEPSGISYEQY
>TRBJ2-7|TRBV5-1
ASSLGTGASSYEQY
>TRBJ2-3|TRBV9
ASSVAGGPTDTQY
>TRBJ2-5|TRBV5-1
ASSLDGRAQETQY
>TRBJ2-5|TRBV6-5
ASRPGTGGETQY
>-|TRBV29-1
SVVDRVYEQY
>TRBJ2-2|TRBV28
ASKGQGGAGVTGELF
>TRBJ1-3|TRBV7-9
ASSLALDSLSGNTIY
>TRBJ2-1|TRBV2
ASRPTSGTYNEQF
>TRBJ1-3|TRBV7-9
ASSPKYDSSGNTIY
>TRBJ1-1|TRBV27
ASTRRQGAIAF
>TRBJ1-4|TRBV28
ASSPQTVMEKLF